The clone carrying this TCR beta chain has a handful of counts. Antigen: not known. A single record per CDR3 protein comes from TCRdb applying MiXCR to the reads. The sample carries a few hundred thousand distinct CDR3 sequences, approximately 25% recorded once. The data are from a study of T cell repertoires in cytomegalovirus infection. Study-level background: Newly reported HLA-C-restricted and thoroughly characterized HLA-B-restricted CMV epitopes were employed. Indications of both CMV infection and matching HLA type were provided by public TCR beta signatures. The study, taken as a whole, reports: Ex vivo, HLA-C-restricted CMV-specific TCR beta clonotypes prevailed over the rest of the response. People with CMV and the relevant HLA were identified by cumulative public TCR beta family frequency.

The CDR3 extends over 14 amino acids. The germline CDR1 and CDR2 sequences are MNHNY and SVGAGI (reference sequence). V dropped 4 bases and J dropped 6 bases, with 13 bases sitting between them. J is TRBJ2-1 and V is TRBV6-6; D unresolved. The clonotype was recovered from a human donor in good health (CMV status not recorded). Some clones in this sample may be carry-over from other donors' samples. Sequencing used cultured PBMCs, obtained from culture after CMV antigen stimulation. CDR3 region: CASSSRPDGNEQFF. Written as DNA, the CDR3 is TGTGCCAGCAGTTCGCGCCCGGACGGCAATGAGCAGTTCTTC.